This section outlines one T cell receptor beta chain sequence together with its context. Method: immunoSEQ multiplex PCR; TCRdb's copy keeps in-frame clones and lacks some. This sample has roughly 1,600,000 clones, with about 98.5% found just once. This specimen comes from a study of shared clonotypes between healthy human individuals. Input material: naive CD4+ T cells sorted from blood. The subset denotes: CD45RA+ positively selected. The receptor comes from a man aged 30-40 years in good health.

This CDR3 is CASSLSGVYYEQYF. CDR3 sequence (DNA): TGTGCCAGCAGTTTATCGGGGGTTTACTACGAGCAGTACTTC. The V and J genes are TRBV28 and TRBJ2-7; a possible D gene is TRBD2 (6 bases). The CDR3 has 14 residues. The germline CDR1 and CDR2 sequences are MDHEN and SYDVKM. Trimming removed 1 base at V and 3 bases at J, with 10 bases between.